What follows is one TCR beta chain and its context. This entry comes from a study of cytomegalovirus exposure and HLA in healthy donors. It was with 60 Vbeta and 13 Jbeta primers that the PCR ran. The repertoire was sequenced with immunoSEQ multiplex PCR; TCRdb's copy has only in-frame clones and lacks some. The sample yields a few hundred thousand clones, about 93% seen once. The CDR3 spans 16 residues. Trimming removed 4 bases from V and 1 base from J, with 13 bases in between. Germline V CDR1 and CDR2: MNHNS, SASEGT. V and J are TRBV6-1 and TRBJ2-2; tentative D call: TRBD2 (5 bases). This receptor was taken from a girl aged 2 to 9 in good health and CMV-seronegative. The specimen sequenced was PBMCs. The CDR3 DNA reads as TGTGCCAGCAGTGCGCCCGGTGGGAGGAACACCGGGGAGCTGTTTTTT. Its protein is CASSAPGGRNTGELFF.